This T cell receptor (beta chain) was profiled in a study of shared clonotypes between healthy human individuals. The repertoire was sequenced with immunoSEQ multiplex PCR; TCRdb's copy has only in-frame clones and lacks some. The sample records 2 million to 3 million clones, 80% to 95% being singletons. This receptor was identified in a young man in good health. Some clones in this sample may be carry-over from other donors' samples. What was sequenced was naive CD4+ T cells from PBMCs. Subset reported: CD45RA+ positively selected.

The CDR3 is CASSSQVDTEAFF. The CDR3 nucleotides are TGTGCCAGCAGCTCGCAGGTGGACACTGAAGCTTTCTTT. The chain has TRBV7-3 and TRBJ1-1; D not certain. The CDR3 is made up of 13 amino acids. Per germline, CDR1 SGHTA and CDR2 FQGTGA. The germline V and J ends were trimmed by 4 bases and 3 bases, with 9 bases remaining between them. The full variable domain, with the rest looked up from reference TRBV7-3 and TRBJ1-1, is GAGVSQTPSNKVTEKGKYVELRCDPISGHTALYWYRQSLGQGPEFLIYFQGTGAADDSGLPNDRFFAVRPEGSVSTLKIQRTERGDSAVYLCASSSQVDTEAFFGQGTRLTVV.